Shown below are 29 T cell receptor beta chains from a single sample sequenced in a study of T cells after posttransplantation cyclophosphamide (TCRdb year 2016). The protocol used for the library was the immunoSEQ multiplex PCR assay. TCRdb holds this immuneACCESS table with in-frame rearrangements only. Some clones are missing; in checked studies, unresolved V genes explain under half, and the rest has no known cause. In this sample, tens of thousands of clones appear, none counted once only. The ten largest clonotypes hold approximately 2% of the sample. Sequenced input: PBMCs. The receptors derive from a middle-aged man in good health, CMV-negative, and a related stem cell transplant donor.

This clone was observed at least ten times. V usage is TRBV18 and J usage is TRBJ2-1; D is perhaps TRBD1 (5 bases). Trimming stripped 6 bases from V and 6 bases from J, with 9 bases between. This CDR3 contains 12 residues. CDR1 and CDR2 (germline): KGHSH, LQKENI. The CDR3 sequence: CASSIRANEQFF. DNA of the CDR3: TGTGCCAGCTCCATCAGGGCCAATGAGCAGTTCTTC.

A few counts support this clone. The V gene is TRBV7-8, the J gene TRBJ1-6; possibly TRBD1 for D (6 bases). The CDR3 has 15 amino acids. V lost 1 base, J lost 9 bases, and 13 bases lay in between. Germline lookup yields CDR1 SGHVS and CDR2 FQNEAQ. In DNA, the CDR3 is TGTGCCAGCAGCTTAGACTACAGGGTGGGTTCACCCCTCCACTTT. Protein product: CASSLDYRVGSPLHF.

This clone was found many times. V gene TRBV29-1 combines with J gene TRBJ2-3; D is ambiguous. Trimming stripped 5 bases from V and 2 bases from J, with 8 bases between. The CDR3 contains 12 residues. CDR1 is SQVTM, CDR2 ANQGSEA, per germline. In DNA form, the CDR3 reads TGCAGCGTTCGAGAGGACACAGATACGCAGTATTTT. Amino acids: CSVREDTDTQYF.

This clone was observed many times. This chain connects TRBV9 to TRBJ2-7; D remains ambiguous. CDR3 length: 14 residues. V lost 0 bases and J 2 bases, leaving 9 bases between the germline ends. The germline V gene has CDR1 SGDLS and CDR2 YYNGEE. The CDR3 loop reads CASSVAAGPYEQYF. The CDR3 DNA follows: TGTGCCAGCAGCGTAGCGGCAGGCCCCTACGAGCAGTACTTC.

This clone was seen at least ten times. The genes are TRBV19 and TRBJ1-4; no firm D call. Trimming left V 4 bases short and J 6 bases short, with 21 bases between. Germline values: CDR1 LNHDA, CDR2 SQIVND (reference sequence). This CDR3 spans 17 amino acids. The CDR3 protein is CASSTPRLTAGDEKLFF. In DNA form, the CDR3 reads TGTGCCAGTAGTACACCTCGTTTGACGGCGGGTGATGAAAAACTGTTTTTT.

This clone was counted many times. The chain recombines TRBV19 with TRBJ2-1; 15 bases line up with TRBD2. This CDR3 is built from 15 residues. Trimming at V came to 4 bases and at J to 9 bases, leaving 4 bases not matched to a gene. Germline CDR1 reads LNHDA; CDR2 reads SQIVND (reference sequence). CDR3 nucleotides: TGTGCCAGTAGTAACGGACTAGCGGGGGGGAGTGAGCAGTTCTTC. This sequence encodes CASSNGLAGGSEQFF.

The J gene is TRBJ2-7, the V gene TRBV5-6, with unresolved D. The V end lost 0 bases, the J end lost 1 base, and 8 bases lay between the germline ends. The germline V gene encodes CDR1 SGHDT and CDR2 YYEEEE. The CDR3 has 14 amino acids. CDR3 nucleotide sequence: TGTGCCAGCAGCTTGGGGCGGAGTTCCTACGAGCAGTACGTC. Translating gives CASSLGRSSYEQYV.

This clone was detected a few times. V is TRBV7-6 and J is TRBJ2-2; the match to TRBD2 covers 8 bases. Germline lookup yields CDR1 SGHVS and CDR2 FNYEAQ. The CDR3 runs 19 residues. V lost 5 bases to trimming and J lost 1 base; unmatched junction nucleotides: 15. The CDR3 reads CASSTPGASGRVNTGELFF. As DNA, the CDR3 is TGTGCCAGCAGCACCCCCGGGGCTAGCGGGCGAGTGAACACCGGGGAGCTGTTTTTT.

This clone showed up many times. This chain connects TRBV19 to TRBJ2-7; 7 nucleotides match TRBD1. V shed 9 bases and J 1 base; nucleotides not matched to a gene: 9. The CDR3 covers 14 residues. Looked up from germline, CDR1 is LNHDA and CDR2 is SQIVND (reference sequence). The CDR3 here is CASKDRAGSYEQYV. CDR3 bases: TGTGCCAGCAAAGACAGGGCCGGGTCCTACGAGCAGTACGTC.

The rearrangement uses TRBV6-5 and TRBJ2-2; D uncertain. The CDR3 runs 12 residues. The V end lost 2 bases, the J end lost 5 bases, and 3 bases lay between the germline ends. CDR1 is MNHEY and CDR2 is SVGAGI in the germline V gene. The CDR3 loop is CASSYVTGELFF. CDR3 DNA sequence: TGTGCCAGCAGTTACGTAACCGGGGAGCTGTTTTTT.

The table lists this clone with many counts. The chain uses TRBV15 and TRBJ1-5, with D possibly being TRBD1 (6 bases). Looked up from germline, CDR1 is LNHNV and CDR2 is YYDKDF (reference sequence). This CDR3 has 16 residues. The V and J ends lost 0 bases and 2 bases respectively, with 11 bases between them. Here the CDR3 DNA reads TGTGCCACCAGCAGAGATGTGGCAGGGGGCAATCAGCCCCAGCATTTT. Amino acid sequence: CATSRDVAGGNQPQHF.

Many counts were recorded for this clone. The J gene is TRBJ1-1, the V gene TRBV29-1; a possible D gene is TRBD1 (5 bases). The CDR3 runs 12 residues. V was clipped by 2 bases and J by 11 bases, with 15 bases between them. Germline loops: CDR1 SQVTM, CDR2 ANQGSEA. The CDR3 DNA reads TGCAGCGTTGAAAAGGGCACAGGTTTGGCTTTCTTT. The encoded protein is CSVEKGTGLAFF.

This clone was detected many times. This chain's CDR3 is CASSRDSTDTQYF. The CDR3 nucleotides are TGTGCCAGCAGCCGGGATAGCACAGATACGCAGTATTTT. The genes are TRBV7-9 and TRBJ2-3, with a possible D match to TRBD2 (5 bases). This CDR3 contains 13 residues. V gave up 5 bases and J gave up 0 bases, with 6 bases separating them. In germline, CDR1 is SEHNR, CDR2 FQNEAQ (reference sequence).

The sample holds a few counts of this clone. This chain uses TRBV27 with TRBJ2-5; D possibly corresponds to TRBD2 (6 bases). The ends were cut back, 6 bases at V and 5 bases at J, with 22 bases in the middle. Looked up from germline, CDR1 is MNHEY and CDR2 is SMNVEV (reference sequence). The CDR3 extends over 16 amino acids. CDR3 sequence: CASSLGLGRERETQYF. Written as DNA, the CDR3 is TGTGCCAGCAGCCTTGGGCTAGGGCGGGAACGGGAGACCCAGTACTTC.

The sample holds many counts of this clone. The gene calls are TRBV9 and TRBJ1-4, with 8 bases matching TRBD1. The CDR3 totals 15 residues. V dropped 2 bases and J dropped 8; count of bases not matched to a gene: 8. Germline-derived CDR1 and CDR2 are SGDLS and YYNGEE. For the CDR3, the DNA is TGTGCCAGCAGCGTCACGGACAGGGTGGACGAAAAACTGTTTTTT. It codes for CASSVTDRVDEKLFF.

A few counts support this clone. The genes are TRBV11-1 and TRBJ2-3, with 10 bases identical to TRBD2. Germline V lookup: CDR1 SGHAT, CDR2 FQDESV (reference sequence). The CDR3 sequence is 16 residues long. V dropped 6 bases and J dropped 0; count of bases not matched to a gene: 6. The CDR3 bases are TGTGCCAGCAGTAGGGAACTAGCGGGGAGCACAGATACGCAGTATTTT. This encodes CASSRELAGSTDTQYF.

This clone was detected only a few times. The J gene is TRBJ2-3, the V gene TRBV6-4; TRBD1 matches at 9 bases. The ends lost 5 bases at V and 4 bases at J; junction bases unmatched: 4. CDR3 length: 14 amino acids. Germline V gene data show CDR1 as MRHNA and CDR2 as SNTAGT. The CDR3 sequence: CASSSDRGADTQYF. The CDR3 DNA sequence: TGTGCCAGCAGTTCCGACAGGGGGGCAGATACGCAGTATTTT.

This clone came up many times. The CDR3: CASSQYGGDNEQFF. CDR3 in DNA: TGTGCCAGCAGCCAATACGGCGGAGACAATGAGCAGTTCTTC. The chain combines TRBV16 with TRBJ2-1; D gene unclear. CDR1 KGHSY and CDR2 FQNENV come from the germline V gene. The CDR3 has 14 amino acids. The V end lost 1 base, the J end lost 5 bases, and 9 bases lay between the germline ends.

There are a few counts of this clone. V and J are TRBV25-1 and TRBJ1-6; no definite D call. CDR1 is MGHDK and CDR2 is SYGVNS in the germline V gene. This CDR3 has 16 amino acids. Between the trimmed V and J ends, which lost 1 base and 5 bases, there was a span of 12 bases. The CDR3 region has the DNA TGTGCCAGCAGTGAATCTCTTCCAGGTCATAATTCACCCCTCCACTTT. Protein sequence: CASSESLPGHNSPLHF.

This clone was detected ten times or more. The V call is TRBV19, the J call TRBJ2-3; 14 bases are a match to TRBD2. The length of the CDR3 is 16 residues. Unmatched junction bases numbered 7, after V lost 10 bases and J lost 1 base. CDR1 LNHDA and CDR2 SQIVND come from the germline V gene (reference sequence). For the CDR3, the DNA is TGTGCCACCAGACTAGCGGGAGGGCCTCGCACAGATACGCAGTATTTT. This translates into CATRLAGGPRTDTQYF.

V gene TRBV2 combines with J gene TRBJ2-3; 14 nucleotides align to TRBD2. V lost 6 bases to trimming and J lost 0 bases; unmatched junction nucleotides: 8. The V gene's germline CDR1 is SNHLY and CDR2 FYNNEI. The CDR3 loop spans 18 amino acids. CDR3 protein: CASRRGLAGGRSTDTQYF. CDR3 nucleotides: TGTGCCAGCAGACGAGGACTAGCGGGAGGCCGTAGCACAGATACGCAGTATTTT.

In this sample, this clone turned up many times. The CDR3, as DNA: TGTGCTAGTGGTTTCCCCGACAGGAATCAGCCCCAGCATTTT. Amino acids: CASGFPDRNQPQHF. This rearrangement joins TRBV12-5 to TRBJ1-5; TRBD1 is a possible D gene (6 bases). CDR3 length equals 14 residues. V was cut by 3 bases and J by 4 bases, with 10 bases left in between. The V gene's germline CDR1 is LGHNT and CDR2 FRNRAP.

Many counts were recorded for this clone. The chain combines TRBV6-1 with TRBJ1-2, with D possibly TRBD1 on 6 matching bases. The CDR3 extends over 14 amino acids. Germline CDR1 is MNHNS and CDR2 is SASEGT. V lost 7 bases and J lost 2, with 14 bases in between. The CDR3, as DNA: TGTGCCAGCAACCTAAACGGACAGAACTATGGCTACACCTTC. This encodes CASNLNGQNYGYTF.

In this sample, this clone turned up many times. CDR3 in DNA: TGTGCCAGCAGCTTAGACAGTGGCAGTACTAATGAAAAACTGTTTTTT. This codes for CASSLDSGSTNEKLFF. V gene TRBV11-3 combines with J gene TRBJ1-4; D is unclear. Between the trimmed V and J ends, which lost 0 bases and 2 bases, there was a span of 10 bases. This CDR3 contains 16 residues. CDR1 is SGHNT, CDR2 YENEEA, per germline.

This clone was seen many times. The chain employs TRBV5-8 and TRBJ2-1; unclear D gene. There are 16 residues in the CDR3. Germline loops: CDR1 SGHTS, CDR2 YDEGEE. The ends were cut back, 2 bases at V and 0 bases at J, with 12 bases in the middle. The CDR3 protein is CASSFYRSSSYNEQFF. The CDR3 DNA follows: TGTGCCAGCAGCTTTTACCGTTCGAGCTCCTACAATGAGCAGTTCTTC.

This clone has only a few counts. The chain employs TRBV7-9 and TRBJ2-5; 12 positions match TRBD2. The germline CDR1 and CDR2 sequences are SEHNR and FQNEAQ (reference sequence). The CDR3 is 15 amino acids. Trimming took 5 bases from V and 5 from J; bases not matched to a gene: 6. CDR3 protein: CASSIGTSGYETQYF. In DNA form, the CDR3 reads TGTGCCAGCAGCATAGGGACTAGCGGGTATGAGACCCAGTACTTC.

This clone was detected many times. The V gene is TRBV19, the J gene TRBJ2-1; maybe TRBD2 (6 bases). CDR1 and CDR2 (germline): LNHDA, SQIVND (reference sequence). This CDR3 is 15 amino acids long. Deletions cut 4 bases from V and 9 bases from J, with 19 bases between. The CDR3, as DNA: TGTGCCAGTAGTACCTATAGCGGTCGGGCGGGTGAGCAGTTCTTC. It translates to CASSTYSGRAGEQFF.

This clone was counted at least ten times. The junction differs from germline at one of its ends, possibly a read error. The J gene is TRBJ2-1, the V gene TRBV7-7; the D gene is possibly TRBD1 (6 bases). CDR1 and CDR2 from the germline V gene are SSHAT and FNYEAQ (reference sequence). CDR3 length: 15 residues. CDR3 sequence reads: CASSLVQGPGNEQFF. DNA of the CDR3: TGTGCTAGCAGCTTAGTACAGGGACCAGGCAATGAGCAGTTCTTC. Supplemented by reference TRBV7-7 and TRBJ2-1, the full variable domain reads GAGVSQSPRYKVTKRGQDVTLRCDPISSHATLYWYQQALGQGPEFLTYFNYEAQPDKSGLPSDRFSAERPEGSISTLTIQRTEQRDSAMYRCASSLVQGPGNEQFFGPGTRLTVL.

The chain is built from TRBV9 and TRBJ2-3, with 7 bases matching TRBD2. CDR3 size: 15 residues. Germline lookup yields CDR1 SGDLS and CDR2 YYNGEE. Trimming removed 3 bases from V and 2 bases from J; junction bases left unmatched: 6. The CDR3: CASSATSVNTDTQYF. CDR3 nucleotides: TGTGCCAGCAGCGCAACTAGCGTGAACACAGATACGCAGTATTTT.